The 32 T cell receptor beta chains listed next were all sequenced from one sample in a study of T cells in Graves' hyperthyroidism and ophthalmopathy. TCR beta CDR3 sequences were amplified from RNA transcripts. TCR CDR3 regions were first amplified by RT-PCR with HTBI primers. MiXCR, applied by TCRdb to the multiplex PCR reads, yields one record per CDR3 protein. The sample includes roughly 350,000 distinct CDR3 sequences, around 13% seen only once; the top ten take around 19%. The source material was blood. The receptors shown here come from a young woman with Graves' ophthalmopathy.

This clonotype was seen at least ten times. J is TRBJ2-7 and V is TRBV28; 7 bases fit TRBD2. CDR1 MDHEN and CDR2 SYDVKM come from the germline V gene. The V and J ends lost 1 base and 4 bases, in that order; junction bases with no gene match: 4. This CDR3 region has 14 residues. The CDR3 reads CASSLLGEGYEQYF. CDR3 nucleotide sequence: TGTGCCAGCAGTTTATTGGGGGAGGGTTACGAGCAGTACTTC.

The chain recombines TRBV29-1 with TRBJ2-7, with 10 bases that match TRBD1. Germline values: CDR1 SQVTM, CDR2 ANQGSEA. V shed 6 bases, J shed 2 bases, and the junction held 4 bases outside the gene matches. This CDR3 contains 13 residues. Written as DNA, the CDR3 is TGCAGCGTAGGTGGACAGGGGGCCTACGAGCAGTACTTC. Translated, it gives CSVGGQGAYEQYF.

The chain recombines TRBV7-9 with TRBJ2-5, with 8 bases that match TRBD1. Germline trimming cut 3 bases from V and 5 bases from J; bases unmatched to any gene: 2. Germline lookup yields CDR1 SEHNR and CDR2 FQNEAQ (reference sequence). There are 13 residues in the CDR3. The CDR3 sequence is CASSLDRAETQYF. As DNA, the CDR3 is TGTGCCAGCAGCTTGGACAGGGCGGAGACCCAGTACTTC.

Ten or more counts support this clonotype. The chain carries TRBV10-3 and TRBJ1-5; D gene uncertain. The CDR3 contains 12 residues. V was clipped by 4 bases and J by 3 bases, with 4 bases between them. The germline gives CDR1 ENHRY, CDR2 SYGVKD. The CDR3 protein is CAISGNNQPQHF. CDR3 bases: TGTGCCATCAGTGGGAACAATCAGCCCCAGCATTTT.

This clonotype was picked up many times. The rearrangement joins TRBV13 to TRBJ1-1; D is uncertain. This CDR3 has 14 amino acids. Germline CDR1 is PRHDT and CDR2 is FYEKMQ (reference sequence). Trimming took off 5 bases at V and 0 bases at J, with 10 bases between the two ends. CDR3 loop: CASSPDALNTEAFF. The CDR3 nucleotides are TGTGCCAGCAGCCCAGACGCCCTGAACACTGAAGCTTTCTTT.

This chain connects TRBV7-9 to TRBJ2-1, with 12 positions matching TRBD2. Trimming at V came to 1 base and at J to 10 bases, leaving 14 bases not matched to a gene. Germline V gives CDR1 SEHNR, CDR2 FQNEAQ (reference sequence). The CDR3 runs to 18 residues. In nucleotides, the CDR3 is TGTGCCAGCAGCTTAGAACGTCCTAGCGGGGGGGCTTTCAGGGAGCAGTTCTTC. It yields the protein CASSLERPSGGAFREQFF.

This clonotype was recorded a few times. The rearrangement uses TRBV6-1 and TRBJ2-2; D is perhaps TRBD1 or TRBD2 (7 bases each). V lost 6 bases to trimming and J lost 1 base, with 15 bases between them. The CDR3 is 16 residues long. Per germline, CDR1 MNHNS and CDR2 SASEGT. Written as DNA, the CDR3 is TGTGCCAGCAGCCGCAGGGGGGGCCGGAACACCGGGGAGCTGTTTTTT. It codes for CASSRRGGRNTGELFF.

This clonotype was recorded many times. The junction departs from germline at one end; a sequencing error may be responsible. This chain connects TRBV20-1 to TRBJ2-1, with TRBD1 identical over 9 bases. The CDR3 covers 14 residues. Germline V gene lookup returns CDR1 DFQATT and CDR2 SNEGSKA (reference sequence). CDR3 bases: TGCAGTACTAGACTCACAGGGGGCTTGGGTGAGCAGTTCTTC. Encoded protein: CSTRLTGGLGEQFF.

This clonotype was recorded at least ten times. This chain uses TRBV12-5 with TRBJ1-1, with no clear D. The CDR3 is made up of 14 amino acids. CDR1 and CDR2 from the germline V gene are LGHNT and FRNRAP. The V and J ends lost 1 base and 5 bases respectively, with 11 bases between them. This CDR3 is CASGLGSGETEAFF. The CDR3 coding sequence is TGTGCTAGTGGTTTGGGGAGTGGAGAGACTGAAGCTTTCTTT.

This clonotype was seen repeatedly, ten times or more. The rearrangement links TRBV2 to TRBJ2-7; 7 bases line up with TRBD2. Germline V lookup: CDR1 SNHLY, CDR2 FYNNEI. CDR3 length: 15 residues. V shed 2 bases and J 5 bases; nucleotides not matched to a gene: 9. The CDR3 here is CASSESAGVIDEQYF. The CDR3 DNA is TGTGCCAGCAGTGAATCGGCGGGGGTTATCGACGAGCAGTACTTC.

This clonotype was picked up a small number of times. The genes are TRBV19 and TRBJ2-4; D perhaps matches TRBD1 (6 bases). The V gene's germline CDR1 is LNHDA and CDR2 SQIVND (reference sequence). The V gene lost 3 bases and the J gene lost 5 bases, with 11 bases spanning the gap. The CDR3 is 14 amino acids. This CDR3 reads CASSMAAGENIQYF. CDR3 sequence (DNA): TGTGCCAGTAGTATGGCGGCAGGGGAAAACATTCAGTACTTC.

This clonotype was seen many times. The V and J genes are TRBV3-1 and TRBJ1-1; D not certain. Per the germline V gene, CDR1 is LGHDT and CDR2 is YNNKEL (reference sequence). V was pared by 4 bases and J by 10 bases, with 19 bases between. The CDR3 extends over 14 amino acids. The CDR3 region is CASSPSFSNPGAFF. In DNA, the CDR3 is TGTGCCAGCAGCCCAAGTTTTTCGAACCCCGGAGCTTTCTTT.

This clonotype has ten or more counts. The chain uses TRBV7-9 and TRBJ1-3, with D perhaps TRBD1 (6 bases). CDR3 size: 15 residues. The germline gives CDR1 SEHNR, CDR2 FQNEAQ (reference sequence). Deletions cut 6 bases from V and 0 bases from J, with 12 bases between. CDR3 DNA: TGTGCCAGCAGGCCCAGGGGTTTCTCTGGAAACACCATATATTTT. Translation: CASRPRGFSGNTIYF.

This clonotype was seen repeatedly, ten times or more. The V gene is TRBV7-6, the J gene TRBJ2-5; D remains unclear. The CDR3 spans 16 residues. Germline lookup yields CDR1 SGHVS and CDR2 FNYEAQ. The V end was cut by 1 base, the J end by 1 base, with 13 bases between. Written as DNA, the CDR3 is TGTGCCAGCAGCTTAGAGAGACCCCGCGGCCAAGAGACCCAGTACTTC. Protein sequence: CASSLERPRGQETQYF.

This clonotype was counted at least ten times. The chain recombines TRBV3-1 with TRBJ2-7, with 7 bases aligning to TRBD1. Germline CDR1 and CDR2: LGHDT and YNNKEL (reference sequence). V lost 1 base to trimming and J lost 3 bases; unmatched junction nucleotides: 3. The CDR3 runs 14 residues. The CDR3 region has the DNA TGTGCCAGCAGCCAAGCGGGACAGAACTACGAGCAGTACTTC. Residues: CASSQAGQNYEQYF.

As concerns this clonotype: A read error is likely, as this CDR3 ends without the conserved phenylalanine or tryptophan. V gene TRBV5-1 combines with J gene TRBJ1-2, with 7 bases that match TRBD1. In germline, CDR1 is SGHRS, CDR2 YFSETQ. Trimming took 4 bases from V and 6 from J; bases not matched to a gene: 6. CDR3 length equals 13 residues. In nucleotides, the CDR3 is TGCGCCAGCAGCGCTGACAGGGCCGATGGCTACACCCTC. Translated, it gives CASSADRADGYTL.

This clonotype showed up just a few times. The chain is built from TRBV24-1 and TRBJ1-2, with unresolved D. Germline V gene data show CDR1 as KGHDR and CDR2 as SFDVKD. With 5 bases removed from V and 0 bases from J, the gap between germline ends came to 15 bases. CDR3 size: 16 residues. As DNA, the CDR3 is TGTGCCACCAGTGGCTCCCCGAGCCGAGCTAACTATGGCTACACCTTC. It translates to CATSGSPSRANYGYTF.

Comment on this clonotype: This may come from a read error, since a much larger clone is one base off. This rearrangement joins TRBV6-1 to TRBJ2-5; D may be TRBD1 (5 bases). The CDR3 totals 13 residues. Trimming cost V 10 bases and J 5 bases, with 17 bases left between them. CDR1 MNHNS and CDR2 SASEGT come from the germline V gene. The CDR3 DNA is TGTGCCACCAGGGCCCCAATGGATGAGACCCAGTACTTC. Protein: CATRAPMDETQYF.

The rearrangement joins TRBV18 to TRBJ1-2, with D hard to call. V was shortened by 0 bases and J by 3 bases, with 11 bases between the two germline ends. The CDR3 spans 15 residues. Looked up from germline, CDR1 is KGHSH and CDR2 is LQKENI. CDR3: CASSPPARGDYGYTF. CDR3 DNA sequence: TGTGCCAGCTCACCACCGGCCCGTGGGGACTATGGCTACACCTTC.

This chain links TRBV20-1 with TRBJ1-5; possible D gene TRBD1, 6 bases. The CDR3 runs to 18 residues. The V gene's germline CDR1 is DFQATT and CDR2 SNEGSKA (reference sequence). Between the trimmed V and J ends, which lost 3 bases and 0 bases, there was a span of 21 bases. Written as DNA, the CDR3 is TGCAGTGCTAGCATCGGGGGGCGAGAAAGAAATAGCAATCAGCCCCAGCATTTT. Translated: CSASIGGRERNSNQPQHF.

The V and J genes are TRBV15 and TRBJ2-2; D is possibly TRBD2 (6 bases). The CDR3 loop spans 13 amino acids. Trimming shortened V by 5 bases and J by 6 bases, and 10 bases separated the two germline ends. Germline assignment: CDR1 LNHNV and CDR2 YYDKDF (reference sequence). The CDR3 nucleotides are TGTGCCACCAGCGAGGGAGGCTCCGGGGAGCTGTTTTTT. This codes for CATSEGGSGELFF.

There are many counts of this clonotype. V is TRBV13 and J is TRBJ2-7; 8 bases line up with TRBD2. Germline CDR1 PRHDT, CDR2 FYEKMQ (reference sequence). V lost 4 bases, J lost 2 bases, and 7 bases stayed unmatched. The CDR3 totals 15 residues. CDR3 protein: CASSSGGAWAYEQYF. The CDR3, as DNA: TGTGCCAGCAGCTCCGGGGGGGCCTGGGCCTACGAGCAGTACTTC.

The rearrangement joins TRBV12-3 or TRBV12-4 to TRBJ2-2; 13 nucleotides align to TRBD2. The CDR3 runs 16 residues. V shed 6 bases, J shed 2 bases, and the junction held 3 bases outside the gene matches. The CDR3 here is CASRRLAGGNTGELFF. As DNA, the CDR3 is TGTGCCAGCAGGCGACTAGCGGGGGGAAACACCGGGGAGCTGTTTTTT.

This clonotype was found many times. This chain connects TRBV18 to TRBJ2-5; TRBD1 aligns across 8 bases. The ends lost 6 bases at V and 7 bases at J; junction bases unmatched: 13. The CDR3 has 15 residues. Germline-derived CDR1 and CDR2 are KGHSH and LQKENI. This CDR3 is CASSKEPGTGPTQYF. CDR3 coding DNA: TGTGCCAGCTCTAAGGAACCCGGGACAGGTCCGACCCAGTACTTC.

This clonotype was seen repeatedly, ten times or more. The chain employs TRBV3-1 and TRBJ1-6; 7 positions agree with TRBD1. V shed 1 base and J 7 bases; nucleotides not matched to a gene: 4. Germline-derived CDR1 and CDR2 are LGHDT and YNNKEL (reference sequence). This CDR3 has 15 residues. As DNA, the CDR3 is TGTGCCAGCAGCCAAGGCGGGACAGTCAATTCACCCCTCCACTTT. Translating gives CASSQGGTVNSPLHF.

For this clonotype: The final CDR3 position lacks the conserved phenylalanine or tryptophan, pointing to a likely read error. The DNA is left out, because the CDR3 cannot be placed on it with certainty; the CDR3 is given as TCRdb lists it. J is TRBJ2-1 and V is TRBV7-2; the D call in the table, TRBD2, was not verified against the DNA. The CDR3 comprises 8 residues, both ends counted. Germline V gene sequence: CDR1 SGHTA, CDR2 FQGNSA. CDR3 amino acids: CASSAPGP.

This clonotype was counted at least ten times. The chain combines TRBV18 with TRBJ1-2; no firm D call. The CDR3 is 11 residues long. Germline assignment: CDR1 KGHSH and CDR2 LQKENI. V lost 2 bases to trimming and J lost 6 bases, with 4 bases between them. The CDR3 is CASSPSDGYTF. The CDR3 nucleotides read TGTGCCAGCTCACCATCGGATGGCTACACCTTC.

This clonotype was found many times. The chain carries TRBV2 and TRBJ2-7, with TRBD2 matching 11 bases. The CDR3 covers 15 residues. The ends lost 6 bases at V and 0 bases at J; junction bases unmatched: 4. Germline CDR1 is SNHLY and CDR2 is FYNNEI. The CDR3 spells CASRPTSGVSYEQYF. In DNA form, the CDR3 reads TGTGCCAGCAGGCCGACTAGCGGGGTCTCCTACGAGCAGTACTTC.

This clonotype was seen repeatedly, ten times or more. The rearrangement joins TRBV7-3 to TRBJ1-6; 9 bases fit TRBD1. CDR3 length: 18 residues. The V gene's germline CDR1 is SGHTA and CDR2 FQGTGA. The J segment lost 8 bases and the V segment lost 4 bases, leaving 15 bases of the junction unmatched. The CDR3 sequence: CASSSSGTGRGKDSPLHF. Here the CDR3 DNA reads TGTGCCAGCAGCTCCTCCGGGACAGGGAGGGGTAAAGATTCACCCCTCCACTTT.

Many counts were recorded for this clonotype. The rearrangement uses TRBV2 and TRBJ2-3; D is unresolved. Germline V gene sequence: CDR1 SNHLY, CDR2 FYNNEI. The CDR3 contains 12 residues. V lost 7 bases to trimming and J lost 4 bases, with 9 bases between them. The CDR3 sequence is CASIGRPDTQYF. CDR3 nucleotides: TGTGCCAGCATAGGGCGACCAGATACGCAGTATTTT.

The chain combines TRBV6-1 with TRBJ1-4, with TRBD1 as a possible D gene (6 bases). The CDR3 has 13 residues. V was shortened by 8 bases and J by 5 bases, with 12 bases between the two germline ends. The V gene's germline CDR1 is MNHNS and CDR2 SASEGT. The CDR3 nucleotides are TGTGCCAGCGGACCCAGGGGAAATGAAAAACTGTTTTTT. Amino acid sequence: CASGPRGNEKLFF.

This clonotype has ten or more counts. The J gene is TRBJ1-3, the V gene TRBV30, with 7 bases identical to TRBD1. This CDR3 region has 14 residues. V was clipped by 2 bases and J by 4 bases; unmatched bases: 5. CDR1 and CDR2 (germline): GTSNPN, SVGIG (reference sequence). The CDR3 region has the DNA TGTGCCTGGAGTAAGGGGGCTGGAGGAAACACCATATATTTT. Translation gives CAWSKGAGGNTIYF.